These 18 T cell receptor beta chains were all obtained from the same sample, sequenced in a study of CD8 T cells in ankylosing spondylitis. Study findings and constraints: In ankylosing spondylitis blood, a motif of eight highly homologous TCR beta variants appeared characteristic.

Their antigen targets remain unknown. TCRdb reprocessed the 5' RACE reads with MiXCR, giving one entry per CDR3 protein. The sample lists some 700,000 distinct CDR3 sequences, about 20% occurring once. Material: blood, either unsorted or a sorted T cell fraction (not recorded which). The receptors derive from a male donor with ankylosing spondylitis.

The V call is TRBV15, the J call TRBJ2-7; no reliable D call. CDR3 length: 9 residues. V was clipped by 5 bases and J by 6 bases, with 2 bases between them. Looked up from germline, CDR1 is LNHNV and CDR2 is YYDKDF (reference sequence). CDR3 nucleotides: TGTGCCACCAGCTCCGAGCAGTACTTC. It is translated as CATSSEQYF. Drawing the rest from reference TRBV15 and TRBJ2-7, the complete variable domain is DAMVIQNPRYQVTQFGKPVTLSCSQTLNHNVMYWYQQKSSQAPKLLFHYYDKDFNNEADTPDNFQSRRPNTSFCFLDIRSPGLGDTAMYLCATSSEQYFGPGTRLTVT.

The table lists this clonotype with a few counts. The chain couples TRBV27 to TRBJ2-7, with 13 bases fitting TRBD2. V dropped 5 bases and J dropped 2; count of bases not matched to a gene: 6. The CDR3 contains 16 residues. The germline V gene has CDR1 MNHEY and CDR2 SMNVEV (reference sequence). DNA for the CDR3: TGTGCCAGCAGTATAAGACTAGCGGGGGGTACCTACGAGCAGTACTTC. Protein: CASSIRLAGGTYEQYF.

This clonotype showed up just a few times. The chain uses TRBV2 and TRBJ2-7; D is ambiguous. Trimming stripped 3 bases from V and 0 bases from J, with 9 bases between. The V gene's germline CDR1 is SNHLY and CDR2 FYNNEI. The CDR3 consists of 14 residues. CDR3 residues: CASSDRLTSYEQYF. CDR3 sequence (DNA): TGTGCCAGCAGTGACAGGCTGACCTCCTACGAGCAGTACTTC.

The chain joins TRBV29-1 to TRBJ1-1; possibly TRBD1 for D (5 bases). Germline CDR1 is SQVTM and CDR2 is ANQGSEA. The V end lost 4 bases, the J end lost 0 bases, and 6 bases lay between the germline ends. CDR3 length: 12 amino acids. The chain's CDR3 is CSVGDLNTEAFF. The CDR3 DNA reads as TGCAGCGTTGGGGACTTGAACACTGAAGCTTTCTTT.

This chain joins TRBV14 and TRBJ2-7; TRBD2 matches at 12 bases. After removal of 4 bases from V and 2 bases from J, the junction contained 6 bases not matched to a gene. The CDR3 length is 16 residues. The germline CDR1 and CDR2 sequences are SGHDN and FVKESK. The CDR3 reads CASSRGGLAGTYEQYF. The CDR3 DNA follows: TGTGCCAGCAGCCGCGGTGGACTAGCGGGAACCTACGAGCAGTACTTC.

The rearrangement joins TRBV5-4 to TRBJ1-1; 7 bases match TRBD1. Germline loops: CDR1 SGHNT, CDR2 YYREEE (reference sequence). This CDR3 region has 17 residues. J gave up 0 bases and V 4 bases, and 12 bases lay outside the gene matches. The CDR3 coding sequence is TGTGCCAGCAGCCCGCCCCCGACAGGGAGAATGAACACTGAAGCTTTCTTT. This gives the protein CASSPPPTGRMNTEAFF.

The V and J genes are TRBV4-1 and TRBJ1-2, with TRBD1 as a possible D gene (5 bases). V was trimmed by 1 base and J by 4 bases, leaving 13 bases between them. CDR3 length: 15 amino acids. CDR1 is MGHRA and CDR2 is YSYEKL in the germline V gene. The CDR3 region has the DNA TGCGCCAGCAGCCAAGCCTCTGGGACGCCCTATGGCTACACCTTC. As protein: CASSQASGTPYGYTF.

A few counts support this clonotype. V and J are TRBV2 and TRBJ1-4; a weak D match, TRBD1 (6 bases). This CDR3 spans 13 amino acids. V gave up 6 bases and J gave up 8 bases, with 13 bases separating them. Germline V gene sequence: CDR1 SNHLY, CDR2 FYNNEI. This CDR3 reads CASRAGAYEKLFF. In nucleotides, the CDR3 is TGTGCCAGCAGGGCAGGGGCTTACGAAAAACTGTTTTTT.

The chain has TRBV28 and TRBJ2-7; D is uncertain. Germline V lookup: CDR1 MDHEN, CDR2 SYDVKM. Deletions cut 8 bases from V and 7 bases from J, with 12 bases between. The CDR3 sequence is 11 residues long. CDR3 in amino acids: CASGGIREQYF. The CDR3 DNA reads TGTGCCAGCGGTGGGATACGAGAGCAGTACTTC.

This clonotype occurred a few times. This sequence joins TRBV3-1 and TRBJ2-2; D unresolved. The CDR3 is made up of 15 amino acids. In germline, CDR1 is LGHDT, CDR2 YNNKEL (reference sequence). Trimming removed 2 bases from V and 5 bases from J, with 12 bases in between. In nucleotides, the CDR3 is TGTGCCAGCAGCCAATCTCCCGGGTGGACCGGGGAGCTGTTTTTT. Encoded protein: CASSQSPGWTGELFF.

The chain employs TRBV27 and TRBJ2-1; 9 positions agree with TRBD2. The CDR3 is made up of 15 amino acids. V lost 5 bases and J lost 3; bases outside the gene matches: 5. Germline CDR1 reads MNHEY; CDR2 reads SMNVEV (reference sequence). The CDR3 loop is CASSGAGGLYNEQFF. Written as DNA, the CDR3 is TGTGCCAGCAGTGGAGCGGGAGGTCTCTACAATGAGCAGTTCTTC.

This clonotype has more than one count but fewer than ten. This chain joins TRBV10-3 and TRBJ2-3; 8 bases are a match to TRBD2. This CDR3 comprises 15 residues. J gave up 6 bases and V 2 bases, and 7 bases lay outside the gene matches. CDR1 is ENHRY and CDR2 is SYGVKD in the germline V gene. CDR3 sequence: CAISEGLAGADTQYF. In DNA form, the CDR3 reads TGTGCCATCAGTGAGGGGCTAGCGGGTGCGGATACGCAGTATTTT.

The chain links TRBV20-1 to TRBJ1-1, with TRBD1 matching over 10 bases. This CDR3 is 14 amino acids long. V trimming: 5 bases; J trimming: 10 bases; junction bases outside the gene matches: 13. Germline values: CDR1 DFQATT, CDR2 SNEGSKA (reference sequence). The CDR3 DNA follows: TGCAGTGCTGACCCGGGACAGGGGAGTGTGGTAGCTTTCTTT. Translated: CSADPGQGSVVAFF.

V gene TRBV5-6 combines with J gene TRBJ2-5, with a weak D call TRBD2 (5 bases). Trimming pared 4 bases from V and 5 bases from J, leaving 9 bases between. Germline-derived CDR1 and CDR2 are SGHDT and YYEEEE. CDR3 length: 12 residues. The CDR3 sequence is CASSRRRETQYF. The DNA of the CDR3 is TGTGCCAGCAGCCGACGGAGGGAGACCCAGTACTTC. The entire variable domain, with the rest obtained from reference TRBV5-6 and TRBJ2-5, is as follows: DAGVTQSPTHLIKTRGQQVTLRCSPKSGHDTVSWYQQALGQGPQFIFQYYEEEERQRGNFPDRFSGHQFPNYSSELNVNALLLGDSALYLCASSRRRETQYFGPGTRLLVL.

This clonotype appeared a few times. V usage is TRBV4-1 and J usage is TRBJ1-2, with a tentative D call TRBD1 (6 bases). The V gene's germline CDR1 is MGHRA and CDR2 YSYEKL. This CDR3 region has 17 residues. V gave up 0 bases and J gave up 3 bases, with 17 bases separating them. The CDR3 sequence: CASSQDLDSRHHYGYTF. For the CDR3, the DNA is TGCGCCAGCAGCCAAGATCTGGACAGCCGACACCACTATGGCTACACCTTC.

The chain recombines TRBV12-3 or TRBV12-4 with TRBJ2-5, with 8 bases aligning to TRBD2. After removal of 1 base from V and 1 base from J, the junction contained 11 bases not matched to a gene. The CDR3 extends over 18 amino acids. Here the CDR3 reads CASSLDGGASGFQETQYF. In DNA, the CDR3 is TGTGCCAGCAGTTTAGACGGGGGGGCTAGCGGCTTCCAAGAGACCCAGTACTTC.

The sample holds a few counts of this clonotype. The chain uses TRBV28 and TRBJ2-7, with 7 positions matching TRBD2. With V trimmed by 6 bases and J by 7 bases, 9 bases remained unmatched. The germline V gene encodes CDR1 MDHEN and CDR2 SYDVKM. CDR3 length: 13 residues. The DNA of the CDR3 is TGTGCCAGCAGAGTAGGGACTACTCCTGAGCAGTACTTC. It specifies CASRVGTTPEQYF.

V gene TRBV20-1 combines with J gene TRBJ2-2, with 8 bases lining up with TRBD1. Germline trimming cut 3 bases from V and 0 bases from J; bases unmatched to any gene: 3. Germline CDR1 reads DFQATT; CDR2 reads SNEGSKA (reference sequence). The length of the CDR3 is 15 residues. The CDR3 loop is CSARWTGPNTGELFF. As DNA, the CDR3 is TGCAGTGCTAGGTGGACAGGGCCGAACACCGGGGAGCTGTTTTTT.